The T cell receptor (beta chain) under discussion was sequenced for a study of shared clonotypes between healthy human individuals. Broader study findings: Naive subsets, compared against memory subsets, generally had larger estimated richness values. Sampling covered blood only; tissue repertoires likely differ.

Note on this clone: Its target is unknown.

Trimming removed 1 base at V and 4 bases at J, with 10 bases between. The CDR3 totals 15 residues. Germline lookup yields CDR1 SEHNR and CDR2 FQNEAQ (reference sequence). Naive CD8 cells lacked CD45RO and underwent positive selection for CCR7, leaving out terminally differentiated effector memory CD45RA+ cells. Each cell subset's genomic DNA was divided evenly among several immunoSEQ plates. Assay used: immunoSEQ multiplex PCR; TCRdb lists only in-frame clones, some missing. Found here are millions of clones, 85% to 95% of them singletons; the top ten hold about 1.8%. The chain uses TRBV7-9 and TRBJ1-4, with D perhaps TRBD1 (5 bases). The TCR comes from a man aged 18 to 30 in good health. Some clones in this sample may be carry-over from other donors' samples. Sequenced input: naive CD8+ T cells from PBMCs. CDR3 DNA sequence: TGTGCCAGCAGCTTAGAGGGCGGGGGTAATGAAAAACTGTTTTTT. The encoded protein is CASSLEGGGNEKLFF.